Presented here are 32 T cell receptor beta chains from one specimen sequenced in a study of T cells after yellow fever vaccination. TCRdb redid the calling of the 5' RACE reads with MiXCR, one entry per CDR3 protein. There are tens of thousands of distinct CDR3 sequences in the sample; about 5% occur only once, and around 30% lies in the top ten. The source material was PBMCs, either bulk or a sorted T-cell subset (CD4+, CD8+, memory, or dextramer-sorted; not recorded which), sampled on the day of the yellow fever booster vaccination. These receptor sequences come from a man in his late teens or twenties who received the YFV17D yellow fever vaccine.

This clonotype has a count of ten or more. V is TRBV29-1 and J is TRBJ2-1, with a tentative D call TRBD2 (5 bases). The CDR3 totals 13 residues. Germline V gene lookup returns CDR1 SQVTM and CDR2 ANQGSEA. Deletions cut 5 bases from V and 4 bases from J, with 12 bases between. The CDR3 region is CSVRTGSYNEQFF. The CDR3, as DNA: TGCAGCGTTAGGACGGGATCGTACAATGAGCAGTTCTTC.

This clonotype has more than one count but fewer than ten. V usage is TRBV3-1 and J usage is TRBJ1-5; no firm D call. This CDR3 comprises 14 residues. Germline CDR1 LGHDT, CDR2 YNNKEL (reference sequence). V lost 1 base and J lost 3, with 7 bases in between. CDR3 DNA sequence: TGTGCCAGCAGCCAAGGACACCTCAATCAGCCCCAGCATTTT. Amino acid sequence: CASSQGHLNQPQHF.

This clonotype has a count of ten or more. The gene calls are TRBV4-1 and TRBJ1-1, with TRBD1 as a possible D gene (5 bases). This CDR3 region has 13 residues. Per germline, CDR1 MGHRA and CDR2 YSYEKL. V lost 2 bases to trimming and J lost 4 bases, with 8 bases between them. The CDR3 DNA is TGCGCCAGCAGCCAAATTGGGGGCACTGAAGCTTTCTTT. It encodes CASSQIGGTEAFF.

This clonotype occurred many times. The chain combines TRBV5-5 with TRBJ2-1, with a possible D match to TRBD2 (6 bases). With 3 bases removed from V and 4 bases from J, the gap between germline ends came to 8 bases. In germline, CDR1 is SGHKS, CDR2 YYEKEE (reference sequence). The CDR3 totals 13 residues. CDR3 protein: CASSWGLYNEQFF. The CDR3, as DNA: TGTGCCAGCAGCTGGGGACTGTACAATGAGCAGTTCTTC.

This clonotype was seen only a few times. CDR3 DNA sequence: TGTGCCAGCAGCAAAGGCCTGGGACAGGTAAACCCCAAGGGGCAGTACGTC. Protein: CASSKGLGQVNPKGQYV. The chain carries TRBV21-1 and TRBJ2-7; the DNA was not compared with TRBD1, the D call given in the table. TRBV21-1 represents a pseudogene. The CDR3 has 17 amino acids.

The CDR3 protein is CASSIDVAGRSTDTQYF. The CDR3 DNA follows: TGTGCCAGCAGCATCGACGTAGCGGGGCGGAGCACAGATACGCAGTATTTT. The chain joins TRBV7-8 to TRBJ2-3; TRBD2 matches 8 bases. The V segment lost 5 bases and the J segment 0 bases; nucleotides outside the gene matches: 10. Germline values: CDR1 SGHVS, CDR2 FQNEAQ. The CDR3 spans 17 residues. Looking up the rest from reference TRBV7-8 and TRBJ2-3 gives the full variable domain: GAGVSQSPRYKVAKRGQDVALRCDPISGHVSLFWYQQALGQGPEFLTYFQNEAQLDKSGLPSDRFFAERPEGSVSTLKIQRTQQEDSAVYLCASSIDVAGRSTDTQYFGPGTRLTVL.

At least ten counts were recorded for this clonotype. The V and J genes are TRBV20-1 and TRBJ2-1; 7 bases map to TRBD1. The V and J ends lost 7 bases and 0 bases, in that order; junction bases with no gene match: 6. CDR1 is DFQATT and CDR2 is SNEGSKA in the germline V gene (reference sequence). The CDR3 length is 14 residues. The CDR3 DNA is TGCAGTGTTGTTACAGGGGTCTCCTACAATGAGCAGTTCTTC. Protein product: CSVVTGVSYNEQFF.

The CDR3 loop reads CASSSSTDYKNNEQFF. CDR3 nucleotides: TGTGCCAGCAGCTCCTCGACCGATTACAAAAACAATGAGCAGTTCTTC. V is TRBV13 and J is TRBJ2-1; D uncertain. Germline V gene lookup returns CDR1 PRHDT and CDR2 FYEKMQ (reference sequence). V gave up 4 bases and J gave up 5 bases, with 18 bases separating them. The CDR3 consists of 16 residues.

Only a few counts were recorded for this clonotype. The V gene is TRBV7-6, the J gene TRBJ2-3, with 9 bases identical to TRBD2. The CDR3 is 15 residues long. Per the germline V gene, CDR1 is SGHVS and CDR2 is FNYEAQ. After removal of 3 bases from V and 1 base from J, the junction contained 2 bases not matched to a gene. CDR3: CASSLRGGGTDTQYF. CDR3 sequence (DNA): TGTGCCAGCAGCTTGCGCGGGGGGGGCACAGATACGCAGTATTTT.

This clonotype was observed at least ten times. The chain recombines TRBV29-1 with TRBJ2-1, with 14 nucleotides matching TRBD2. CDR3 length: 14 residues. V lost 7 bases, J lost 3 bases, and 2 bases stayed unmatched. Germline assignment: CDR1 SQVTM and CDR2 ANQGSEA. CDR3 protein: CSGGTSGGYNEQFF. DNA for the CDR3: TGCAGCGGGGGGACTAGCGGGGGCTACAATGAGCAGTTCTTC.

This clonotype was counted ten times or more. The V call is TRBV7-9, the J call TRBJ2-5, with 10 bases aligning to TRBD1. The trim removed 2 bases at V and 3 bases at J, leaving 3 bases unmatched. This CDR3 has 15 residues. Germline V lookup: CDR1 SEHNR, CDR2 FQNEAQ (reference sequence). CDR3 region: CASSLTGTGEETQYF. Written as DNA, the CDR3 is TGTGCCAGCAGCTTAACAGGGACAGGGGAAGAGACCCAGTACTTC.

The chain has TRBV7-3 and TRBJ2-1, with 10 bases fitting TRBD2. V lost 4 bases to trimming and J lost 2 bases; unmatched junction nucleotides: 5. This CDR3 contains 16 residues. CDR1 and CDR2 from the germline V gene are SGHTA and FQGTGA. This CDR3 reads CASSWVAGGAYNEQFF. The CDR3 DNA is TGTGCCAGCAGCTGGGTAGCGGGGGGCGCCTACAATGAGCAGTTCTTC.

Ten or more counts support this clonotype. V is TRBV21-1 and J is TRBJ2-4; TRBD1 is taken as the D call from the table, unchecked against the DNA. TRBV21-1 is deemed a pseudogene. This CDR3 has 13 amino acids. Written as DNA, the CDR3 is TGTGCCCGCAAAGGAGAGGGGGTAAACATTCAGTACTTC. Translating it yields CARKGEGVNIQYF.

This clonotype turned up a few times. V usage is TRBV6-6 and J usage is TRBJ2-2; perhaps TRBD1 as D (9 bases). V was trimmed by 10 bases and J by 5 bases, leaving 20 bases between them. Per the germline V gene, CDR1 is MNHNY and CDR2 is SVGAGI (reference sequence). The CDR3 is 15 residues long. The DNA for the CDR3 is TGTGCCACCGGGAGGGGACAGGGAGGAACCGGGGAGCTGTTTTTT. Amino acids: CATGRGQGGTGELFF.

This clonotype was detected a few times. The J gene is TRBJ2-7, the V gene TRBV4-3, with 8 bases that match TRBD2. The germline V gene has CDR1 LGHNA and CDR2 YSLEER. This CDR3 is 16 amino acids long. With V trimmed by 0 bases and J by 2 bases, 6 bases remained unmatched. Written as DNA, the CDR3 is TGCGCCAGCAGCCAAGATCGGGGGGGGTCTCCCTACGAGCAGTACTTC. This encodes CASSQDRGGSPYEQYF.

The CDR3 DNA is TGTGCCAGCAGTCCTCACGGCACATATAGCAATCAGCCCCAGCATTTT. It is translated as CASSPHGTYSNQPQHF. The V gene is TRBV27, the J gene TRBJ1-5, with D unclear. CDR1 is MNHEY, CDR2 SMNVEV, per germline (reference sequence). This CDR3 contains 16 residues. Trimming cost V 5 bases and J 0 bases, with 14 bases left between them.

The sample holds many counts of this clonotype. The V and J genes are TRBV5-1 and TRBJ2-5; tentative D call: TRBD1 (5 bases). The V gene lost 4 bases and the J gene lost 2 bases, with 15 bases spanning the gap. The CDR3 sequence is 15 residues long. Germline CDR1 SGHRS, CDR2 YFSETQ. CDR3 region: CASSRSTAMQETQYF. The CDR3 DNA reads TGCGCCAGCAGCCGCTCGACAGCTATGCAAGAGACCCAGTACTTC. The variable domain in full, with the rest retrieved from reference TRBV5-1 and TRBJ2-5, is KAGVTQTPRYLIKTRGQQVTLSCSPISGHRSVSWYQQTPGQGLQFLFEYFSETQRNKGNFPGRFSGRQFSNSRSEMNVSTLELGDSALYLCASSRSTAMQETQYFGPGTRLLVL.

In its sample, this clonotype is medium-sized. V gene TRBV6-5 combines with J gene TRBJ2-2, with D possibly TRBD2 on 6 matching bases. This CDR3 contains 13 residues. The ends were cut back, 8 bases at V and 1 base at J, with 8 bases in the middle. Germline CDR1 reads MNHEY; CDR2 reads SVGAGI. CDR3 amino acids: CASVEGNTGELFF. For the CDR3, the DNA is TGTGCCAGCGTGGAGGGGAACACCGGGGAGCTGTTTTTT.

This clonotype was detected ten times or more. The genes are TRBV6-5 and TRBJ2-1; maybe TRBD1 (6 bases). Germline CDR1 is MNHEY and CDR2 is SVGAGI. With 0 bases removed from V and 4 bases from J, the gap between germline ends came to 10 bases. The CDR3 is made up of 15 amino acids. CDR3: CASSYSRTAYNEQFF. The CDR3 bases are TGTGCCAGCAGTTACTCCCGGACAGCGTACAATGAGCAGTTCTTC.

The chain carries TRBV5-1 and TRBJ1-2, with D perhaps matching TRBD1 (5 bases). CDR1 and CDR2 from the germline V gene are SGHRS and YFSETQ. V was trimmed by 4 bases and J by 6 bases, leaving 10 bases between them. The CDR3 length is 12 residues. CDR3 DNA sequence: TGCGCCAGCAGCCTGGGGGGGGATGGCTACACCTTC. Protein sequence: CASSLGGDGYTF.

The gene calls are TRBV12-3 or TRBV12-4 and TRBJ2-1; 9 bases fit TRBD1. V lost 2 bases, J lost 14 bases, and 10 bases stayed unmatched. The CDR3 spans 14 residues. The CDR3 loop is CASSLSTGQGLEFF. The CDR3 DNA sequence: TGTGCCAGCAGTTTAAGTACGGGACAGGGATTAGAGTTCTTC.

The gene calls are TRBV24-1 and TRBJ2-3; D gene uncertain. The CDR3 is 13 amino acids. Germline CDR1 is KGHDR and CDR2 is SFDVKD. The V end lost 8 bases, the J end lost 2 bases, and 10 bases lay between the germline ends. The CDR3 here is CATKGANTDTQYF. DNA for the CDR3: TGTGCCACCAAAGGAGCGAACACAGATACGCAGTATTTT.

This clonotype was counted at least ten times. This rearrangement joins TRBV12-5 to TRBJ2-6; no definite D call. V shed 5 bases and J shed 0 bases, with 5 bases lying between them. The germline V gene has CDR1 LGHNT and CDR2 FRNRAP. This CDR3 comprises 14 residues. CDR3 nucleotides: TGTGCTAGTGGTGTCTCCTCTGGGGCCAACGTCCTGACTTTC. It specifies CASGVSSGANVLTF.

The table lists this clonotype with a few counts. The genes are TRBV27 and TRBJ1-1, with D hard to call. CDR3 length equals 12 residues. From germline, CDR1 is MNHEY and CDR2 SMNVEV (reference sequence). V was trimmed by 6 bases and J by 7 bases, leaving 12 bases between them. CDR3: CASSRVGLEAFF. The CDR3 DNA reads TGTGCCAGCAGCCGAGTTGGGCTTGAAGCTTTCTTT.

This clonotype was seen repeatedly, ten times or more. V is TRBV29-1 and J is TRBJ2-5; 12 bases are a match to TRBD2. CDR3 length: 16 residues. With 2 bases clipped from V and 1 base from J, the junction kept 5 bases outside the gene matches. Germline assignment: CDR1 SQVTM and CDR2 ANQGSEA. DNA for the CDR3: TGCAGCGTTGAACTAGAGGGACTAGCGGGCCAAGAGACCCAGTACTTC. Protein sequence: CSVELEGLAGQETQYF.

This clonotype was observed many times. The chain carries TRBV5-1 and TRBJ2-5, with 10 bases aligning to TRBD2. Trimming cost V 3 bases and J 2 bases; bases outside gene matches: 4. CDR3 length: 15 residues. CDR1 and CDR2 (germline): SGHRS, YFSETQ. The chain's CDR3 is CASSSRAGGQETQYF. CDR3 bases: TGCGCCAGCAGCTCAAGAGCGGGGGGGCAAGAGACCCAGTACTTC.

This clonotype was counted a few times. The CDR3 loop reads CASSQDNEGGDYNEQFF. The DNA of the CDR3 is TGCGCCAGCAGCCAAGATAACGAGGGGGGGGATTACAATGAGCAGTTCTTC. The genes are TRBV4-1 and TRBJ2-1, with a weak D call TRBD2 (7 bases). CDR3 length equals 17 residues. Germline lookup yields CDR1 MGHRA and CDR2 YSYEKL. The germline V and J ends were trimmed by 0 bases and 4 bases, with 16 bases remaining between them.

This clonotype has a handful of counts. V and J are TRBV7-8 and TRBJ2-3; TRBD2 agrees at 13 bases. V shed 5 bases, J shed 6 bases, and the junction held 14 bases outside the gene matches. The CDR3 covers 18 residues. Germline assignment: CDR1 SGHVS and CDR2 FQNEAQ. The CDR3 DNA reads TGTGCCAGCAGCATAACGCCACTAGCGGGGGGGCCCTTGGATACGCAGTATTTT. Translating it yields CASSITPLAGGPLDTQYF.

This clonotype appeared a few times. This chain joins TRBV10-3 and TRBJ2-5, with D uncertain. The CDR3 extends over 14 amino acids. The V gene's germline CDR1 is ENHRY and CDR2 SYGVKD. V lost 4 bases and J lost 5, with 14 bases in between. Here the CDR3 DNA reads TGTGCCATCAGTGTTCGCTCCGGCGGCGAGACCCAGTACTTC. Amino acid sequence: CAISVRSGGETQYF.

This clonotype was observed at least ten times. This chain links TRBV6-5 with TRBJ2-1, with D possibly being TRBD1 (6 bases). V lost 5 bases and J lost 4, with 27 bases in between. The CDR3 has 19 residues. Germline loops: CDR1 MNHEY, CDR2 SVGAGI. The chain's CDR3 is CASSLQQGDPDPSYNEQFF. For the CDR3, the DNA is TGTGCCAGCAGTCTCCAACAGGGTGACCCAGACCCGTCTTACAATGAGCAGTTCTTC.

This clonotype was found many times. V gene TRBV10-3 combines with J gene TRBJ1-1; D remains ambiguous. V was clipped by 0 bases and J by 5 bases, with 7 bases between them. CDR1 is ENHRY and CDR2 is SYGVKD in the germline V gene. The CDR3 has 13 residues. The CDR3 spells CAISESIRTEAFF. Written as DNA, the CDR3 is TGTGCCATCAGTGAGTCGATAAGAACTGAAGCTTTCTTT.

This clonotype was picked up many times. This sequence joins TRBV4-1 and TRBJ2-3; 7 nucleotides align to TRBD2. The CDR3 spans 11 residues. CDR1 and CDR2 (germline): MGHRA, YSYEKL. With V trimmed by 5 bases and J by 12 bases, 5 bases remained unmatched. The CDR3 protein is CASSFREDQYF. The CDR3 bases are TGCGCCAGCAGCTTCCGGGAGGACCAGTATTTT.